This T cell receptor beta chain was profiled in a study of blood T cells in healthy people across ages. Study results and limitations: Correlation between TCR beta diversity and naive T cell percentage was strong.

Sample-barcoded 5' priming and a J-beta primer mix drove a second PCR of 7 to 11 cycles. One entry per CDR3 protein results from TCRdb running MiXCR on the 5' RACE reads. Among about 1,400,000 distinct CDR3 sequences listed, about 43% were seen once. This clonotype was counted only a few times. Its antigen is unknown. Germline lookup yields CDR1 MDHEN and CDR2 SYDVKM. The trim removed 5 bases at V and 6 bases at J, leaving 11 bases unmatched. The CDR3 is made up of 15 amino acids. This receptor was obtained from a young woman in good health. Sequencing used blood. The V call is TRBV28, the J call TRBJ1-2; 8 positions match TRBD1. The CDR3 protein is CASSPLDRELHGYTF. The CDR3 DNA sequence: TGTGCCAGCAGTCCGCTGGACAGGGAGTTGCATGGCTACACCTTC.